This entry lists 27 T cell receptor beta chains sequenced from one sample in a study of response to subunit inactivated influenza vaccine. TCRdb fed the RT-PCR reads into MiXCR, producing one record per CDR3 protein. The profile shows hundreds of thousands of distinct CDR3 sequences, 12% of them singletons. The input for sequencing was PBMCs from blood, taken on the day of vaccination. Receptors originate from a man aged 45-65 years who received an inactivated influenza vaccine.

The chain uses TRBV29-1 and TRBJ1-2; unclear D gene. Trimming stripped 6 bases from V and 6 bases from J, with 11 bases between. The CDR3 has 11 residues. Germline V gene sequence: CDR1 SQVTM, CDR2 ANQGSEA. The CDR3, as DNA: TGCAGCGTCCCCGCCCCGGATGGCTACACCTTC. Residues: CSVPAPDGYTF.

This clonotype was seen only a few times. CDR3 coding DNA: TGTGCCAGCAGCTCGCAGAAGGGTTGGGAAAAACTGTTTTTT. Translation: CASSSQKGWEKLFF. The rearrangement joins TRBV5-6 to TRBJ1-4; D unclear. V was trimmed by 3 bases and J by 8 bases, leaving 14 bases between them. There are 14 residues in the CDR3. Germline CDR1 SGHDT, CDR2 YYEEEE.

This CDR3 is CASRPRTGNTGELFF. For the CDR3, the DNA is TGTGCCAGCAGACCAAGGACAGGGAACACCGGGGAGCTGTTTTTT. J is TRBJ2-2 and V is TRBV7-9; 7 bases fit TRBD1. CDR3 size: 15 residues. CDR1 SEHNR and CDR2 FQNEAQ come from the germline V gene (reference sequence). Trimming took 6 bases from V and 1 from J; bases not matched to a gene: 5.

This clonotype was recorded a few times. CDR3 nucleotides: TGTGCCAGCAGTTACGGGGCTAGCGGTAGAGATACGCAGTATTTT. Translation gives CASSYGASGRDTQYF. The V call is TRBV6-5, the J call TRBJ2-3; 7 bases are shared with TRBD2. Germline lookup yields CDR1 MNHEY and CDR2 SVGAGI. Trimming at V came to 2 bases and at J to 5 bases, leaving 7 bases not matched to a gene. This CDR3 has 15 residues.

There are many counts of this clonotype. The V call is TRBV28, the J call TRBJ2-7; 7 nucleotides align to TRBD2. The CDR3 loop spans 17 amino acids. Germline V gives CDR1 MDHEN, CDR2 SYDVKM. V was clipped by 3 bases and J by 4 bases; unmatched bases: 15. The CDR3 loop is CASSLIYLGEGPYEQYF. The CDR3 DNA sequence: TGTGCCAGCAGTTTGATCTATTTGGGGGAGGGCCCTTACGAGCAGTACTTC.

This clonotype has just a few counts. The CDR3: CASSPTLGTGHSPLHF. The CDR3, as DNA: TGTGCCAGCAGCCCCACATTAGGGACAGGGCACTCACCCCTCCACTTT. The chain links TRBV6-1 to TRBJ1-6, with 9 bases aligning to TRBD1. The CDR3 totals 16 residues. Germline V gene sequence: CDR1 MNHNS, CDR2 SASEGT. The V and J ends lost 6 bases and 10 bases, in that order; junction bases with no gene match: 13.

This clonotype appeared many times. The chain carries TRBV11-2 and TRBJ2-2; either TRBD1 or TRBD2 may fit D (5 bases each). The V and J ends lost 5 bases and 1 base respectively, with 20 bases between them. This CDR3 is built from 18 residues. Germline CDR1 and CDR2: SGHAT and FQNNGV. This CDR3 reads CASSPNFFGTQNTGELFF. CDR3 coding DNA: TGTGCCAGCAGCCCTAATTTTTTTGGGACCCAGAACACCGGGGAGCTGTTTTTT.

Worth noting for this clonotype: A much larger clone lies one base from this, so it may be a read error. The genes are TRBV5-1 and TRBJ2-5; 8 bases map to TRBD2. CDR1 and CDR2 from the germline V gene are SGHRS and YFSETQ. This CDR3 region has 15 residues. The CDR3 region has the DNA TGCGCCAGCAGGAGTCTGGCGGGGGGCCAAGAGACCCGGTACTTC. It yields the protein CASRSLAGGQETRYF. Using reference TRBV5-1 and TRBJ2-5 for the parts outside the CDR3, the full variable domain is KAGVTQTPRYLIKTRGQQVTLSCSPISGHRSVSWYQQTPGQGLQFLFEYFSETQRNKGNFPGRFSGRQFSNSRSEMNVSTLELGDSALYLCASRSLAGGQETRYFGPGTRLLVL.

The J gene is TRBJ1-1, the V gene TRBV11-2; the D gene is possibly TRBD1 (5 bases). CDR1 is SGHAT and CDR2 is FQNNGV in the germline V gene. The CDR3 is 17 residues long. V dropped 3 bases and J dropped 11 bases, with 28 bases sitting between them. The CDR3 DNA follows: TGTGCCAGCAGCTTTCAGTCCAATAATAGGGGATCCTCAATTGCTTTCTTT. Translated: CASSFQSNNRGSSIAFF.

The chain uses TRBV15 and TRBJ2-7; D gene uncertain. Deletions cut 0 bases from V and 0 bases from J, with 3 bases between. This CDR3 spans 13 amino acids. CDR1 and CDR2 (germline): LNHNV, YYDKDF (reference sequence). CDR3 in DNA: TGTGCCACCAGCAGAGACTACTCCTACGAGCAGTACTTC. Its translation is CATSRDYSYEQYF.

This clonotype has a count of ten or more. The rearrangement joins TRBV10-3 to TRBJ2-7; no definite D call. The CDR3 sequence is 13 residues long. CDR1 ENHRY and CDR2 SYGVKD come from the germline V gene. V lost 6 bases to trimming and J lost 0 bases, with 9 bases between them. The CDR3 DNA is TGTGCCATCAGGGGCGGTGACTCCTACGAGCAGTACTTC. It translates to CAIRGGDSYEQYF.

This chain links TRBV14 with TRBJ1-3; D is ambiguous. The CDR3 covers 18 residues. Trimming removed 0 bases at V and 0 bases at J, with 15 bases between. CDR1 SGHDN and CDR2 FVKESK come from the germline V gene. The CDR3 coding sequence is TGTGCCAGCAGCCAAGATCAAGTGGACGGAAGCTCTGGAAACACCATATATTTT. Protein: CASSQDQVDGSSGNTIYF.

This chain links TRBV20-1 with TRBJ2-3; 7 nucleotides match TRBD2. Germline loops: CDR1 DFQATT, CDR2 SNEGSKA (reference sequence). With 6 bases clipped from V and 3 bases from J, the junction kept 9 bases outside the gene matches. The CDR3 loop spans 14 amino acids. The CDR3 sequence: CSAYPGGNTDTQYF. The CDR3 nucleotides are TGCAGTGCCTACCCGGGAGGTAATACAGATACGCAGTATTTT.

This chain uses TRBV9 with TRBJ2-3; D may correspond to TRBD1 or TRBD2 (5 bases each). This CDR3 contains 14 residues. The germline V gene encodes CDR1 SGDLS and CDR2 YYNGEE. Trimming shortened V by 3 bases and J by 14 bases, and 22 bases separated the two germline ends. CDR3 DNA: TGTGCCAGCAGCGCGGACGTGAAGGGGACCTCGCGGTATTTT. It codes for CASSADVKGTSRYF.

This clonotype came up a few times. This chain links TRBV27 with TRBJ2-7; D gene unclear. The V gene lost 5 bases and the J gene lost 0 bases, with 23 bases spanning the gap. Germline V lookup: CDR1 MNHEY, CDR2 SMNVEV (reference sequence). The length of the CDR3 is 18 residues. This CDR3 reads CASSPRPPLRSGSYEQYF. For the CDR3, the DNA is TGTGCCAGCAGTCCCAGACCGCCTCTACGGAGTGGCTCCTACGAGCAGTACTTC.

This chain links TRBV3-1 with TRBJ2-1; 9 positions agree with TRBD1. Germline V lookup: CDR1 LGHDT, CDR2 YNNKEL (reference sequence). This CDR3 is 15 amino acids long. The V segment lost 6 bases and the J segment 0 bases; nucleotides outside the gene matches: 3. In DNA, the CDR3 is TGTGCCAGCAGACAGGGGGCCGGCTCCTACAATGAGCAGTTCTTC. It specifies CASRQGAGSYNEQFF.

The V gene is TRBV20-1, the J gene TRBJ2-5; D not certain. The CDR3 sequence is 12 residues long. The V gene lost 6 bases and the J gene lost 5 bases, with 13 bases spanning the gap. From germline, CDR1 is DFQATT and CDR2 SNEGSKA (reference sequence). As DNA, the CDR3 is TGCAGTGCAAAGTGGGTAGGGGAGACCCAGTACTTC. As protein: CSAKWVGETQYF.

This clonotype showed up just a few times. CDR3 sequence (DNA): TGTGCCAGCAGTTCCCTGTCCCATTCTGGGGCCAACGTCCTGACTTTC. Amino acid sequence: CASSSLSHSGANVLTF. The gene calls are TRBV12-3 or TRBV12-4 and TRBJ2-6; D remains ambiguous. V lost 4 bases and J lost 1, with 11 bases in between. The CDR3 sequence is 16 residues long.

The V gene is TRBV7-2, the J gene TRBJ2-3, with 8 bases identical to TRBD2. The CDR3 consists of 14 residues. Germline CDR1 SGHTA, CDR2 FQGNSA. The V and J ends lost 5 bases and 3 bases, in that order; junction bases with no gene match: 4. The CDR3 region is CASSQTSGTDTQYF. CDR3 nucleotide sequence: TGTGCCAGCAGCCAAACTAGCGGAACAGATACGCAGTATTTT. Using reference TRBV7-2 and TRBJ2-3 for the parts outside the CDR3, the full variable domain is GAGVSQSPSNKVTEKGKDVELRCDPISGHTALYWYRQSLGQGLEFLIYFQGNSAPDKSGLPSDRFSAERTGGSVSTLTIQRTQQEDSAVYLCASSQTSGTDTQYFGPGTRLTVL.

This clonotype was detected a few times. The chain carries TRBV6-2 or TRBV6-3 and TRBJ2-4; the match to TRBD1 covers 7 bases. From germline, CDR1 is MNHEY and CDR2 SVGEGT. This CDR3 has 19 amino acids. J lost 3 bases, V lost 0 bases, and 14 bases had no gene match. CDR3 region: CASSYSIYGQVLDKNIQYF. As DNA, the CDR3 is TGTGCCAGCAGTTACTCGATTTACGGACAGGTTCTGGACAAAAACATTCAGTACTTC.

This clonotype has ten or more counts. The J gene is TRBJ2-5, the V gene TRBV12-3 or TRBV12-4; 7 positions match TRBD1. V dropped 6 bases and J dropped 6; count of bases not matched to a gene: 4. The CDR3 sequence is 12 residues long. CDR3 in DNA: TGTGCCAGCAGCCCGGGACAGAAGACCCAGTACTTC. Translating it yields CASSPGQKTQYF.

This clonotype was picked up a small number of times. V is TRBV27 and J is TRBJ2-1; 10 bases fit TRBD2. CDR1 MNHEY and CDR2 SMNVEV come from the germline V gene (reference sequence). There are 15 residues in the CDR3. V dropped 3 bases and J dropped 8; count of bases not matched to a gene: 7. CDR3 in DNA: TGTGCCAGCAGTTTCCGAGCTAGCGGGGGATATGAGCAGTTCTTC. The encoded protein is CASSFRASGGYEQFF.

The chain uses TRBV29-1 and TRBJ2-1; 7 bases line up with TRBD2. CDR3 length: 13 residues. V trimming: 8 bases; J trimming: 9 bases; junction bases outside the gene matches: 13. Germline loops: CDR1 SQVTM, CDR2 ANQGSEA. The CDR3 region is CSLGRGSLSEQFF. The CDR3 DNA reads as TGCAGCCTTGGTCGCGGGAGTTTGAGTGAGCAGTTCTTC.

The rearrangement uses TRBV5-1 and TRBJ1-1; D unresolved. The CDR3 has 12 residues. Trimming left V 4 bases short and J 1 base short, with 5 bases between. Looked up from germline, CDR1 is SGHRS and CDR2 is YFSETQ. The CDR3 loop is CASSEGNTEAFF. DNA for the CDR3: TGCGCCAGCAGCGAAGGGAACACTGAAGCTTTCTTT.

This clonotype was seen more than once but under ten times. This chain joins TRBV7-2 and TRBJ1-4, with 7 nucleotides matching TRBD1. Germline loops: CDR1 SGHTA, CDR2 FQGNSA. The CDR3 spans 16 residues. J gave up 0 bases and V 0 bases, and 1 base lay outside the gene matches. CDR3 coding DNA: TGTGCCAGCAGCTTAGCGGGGACAGCAACTAATGAAAAACTGTTTTTT. This gives the protein CASSLAGTATNEKLFF.

This sequence joins TRBV20-1 and TRBJ2-3; possible D gene TRBD1, 5 bases. This CDR3 region has 13 residues. V was pared by 6 bases and J by 1 base, with 11 bases between. Germline V gene lookup returns CDR1 DFQATT and CDR2 SNEGSKA (reference sequence). The CDR3 sequence: CSAATAGTDTQYF. DNA of the CDR3: TGCAGTGCGGCGACAGCAGGCACAGATACGCAGTATTTT.

This clonotype has ten or more counts. The genes are TRBV20-1 and TRBJ2-1; D is unclear. This CDR3 comprises 14 residues. Trimming took off 0 bases at V and 5 bases at J, with 11 bases between the two ends. CDR1 DFQATT and CDR2 SNEGSKA come from the germline V gene (reference sequence). CDR3 nucleotides: TGCAGTGCTAGAGATCCGACCTTCAACAATGAGCAGTTCTTC. Amino acid sequence: CSARDPTFNNEQFF.